A selection of T cell receptor beta chains follows, all from one sample in a study of cytomegalovirus exposure and HLA in healthy donors. The method was immunoSEQ multiplex PCR; TCRdb's version includes in-frame clones alone and lacks a portion of them. There are 120,000 or so clones in the sample; 80% occur only once, and 7.5% to 9% lies in the top ten. The sequenced material came from PBMCs. The receptor source for this set is a female donor in good health and CMV-seropositive. Both conserved end residues are part of each CDR3. The D gene is left open where the match is weak. Not all rows give a size; the values are once, few, many and, for expanded clones, a class.

>NA|TRBJ2-2|TRBV19|NA
CASSIGANTGELFF
TGTGCCAGTAGTATCGGAGCGAACACCGGGGAGCTGTTTTTT
>once|TRBJ2-3|TRBV10-3|NA
CAISESTDPRDTQYF
TGTGCCATCAGTGAGTCGACGGATCCGAGGGATACGCAGTATTTT
>NA|TRBJ1-2|TRBV28|TRBD1
CASSAQTGGKGGYTF
TGTGCCAGCAGCGCCCAGACAGGGGGAAAAGGAGGCTACACCTTC
>NA|TRBJ1-4|TRBV2|NA
CASRLEGGLLEKLFF
TGTGCCAGCAGGTTAGAGGGCGGACTGCTTGAAAAACTGTTTTTT
>NA|TRBJ1-5|TRBV5-1|NA
CASRQGPNQPQHF
TGCGCCAGCAGGCAGGGGCCAAATCAGCCCCAGCATTTT
>NA|TRBJ2-3|TRBV9|TRBD2
CASSGGSGGAFDTQYF
TGTGCCAGCAGCGGGGGAAGCGGGGGGGCCTTTGATACGCAGTATTTT
>once|TRBJ2-1|TRBV5-6|TRBD1
CASKYRGANEQFF
TGTGCCAGCAAATACAGGGGTGCGAATGAGCAGTTCTTC
>NA|TRBJ2-2|TRBV19|NA
CASIVGHRNTGELFF
TGTGCCAGTATAGTGGGGCACAGAAACACCGGGGAGCTGTTTTTT
>few|TRBJ1-5|TRBV12-1|NA
CASSYIGHVSNQPQHF
TGTGCCAGCAGTTATATCGGACACGTTAGCAATCAGCCCCAGCATTTT
>NA|TRBJ1-1|TRBV5-1|TRBD1
CASSSRTGDGTEAFF
TGCGCCAGCAGCTCACGGACAGGGGACGGCACTGAAGCTTTCTTT
>NA|TRBJ1-1|TRBV2|NA
CASSEGDTEAFF
TGTGCCAGCAGTGAAGGCGACACTGAAGCTTTCTTT
>few|TRBJ2-7|TRBV4-3|NA
CASSQGGSSYEQYF
TGCGCCAGCAGCCAAGGTGGGAGCTCCTACGAGCAGTACTTC
>NA|TRBJ2-7|TRBV7-2|TRBD1
CASSLGQMFTYEQYF
TGTGCCAGCAGCCTGGGACAGATGTTTACCTACGAGCAGTACTTC
>NA|TRBJ2-7|TRBV7-9|TRBD1
CASSLWDRTGEQYF
TGTGCCAGCAGCTTATGGGACAGGACGGGCGAGCAGTACTTC
>NA|TRBJ2-2|TRBV5-1|NA
CASSLEASGTGELFF
TGCGCCAGCAGCTTGGAGGCATCGGGGACCGGGGAGCTGTTTTTT
>NA|TRBJ1-1|TRBV27|NA
CASSTQGNTEAFF
TGTGCCAGCAGTACACAGGGTAACACTGAAGCTTTCTTT
>NA|TRBJ2-7|TRBV28|TRBD2
CASSRESSGPPEQYF
TGTGCCAGCAGTCGGGAATCTAGCGGCCCGCCCGAGCAGTACTTC
>once|TRBJ1-6|TRBV30|TRBD1
CAWSVNRGFNSPLHF
TGTGCCTGGAGTGTAAACAGGGGATTCAATTCACCCCTCCACTTT
>NA|TRBJ2-3|TRBV27|NA
CASRQTSTDTQYF
TGTGCCAGCAGGCAGACTAGCACAGATACGCAGTATTTT
>once|TRBJ1-4|TRBV7-8|NA
CASSLGAGIEKLFF
TGTGCCAGCAGCTTAGGGGCCGGCATTGAAAAACTGTTTTTT
>NA|TRBJ2-5|TRBV27|NA
CASSPLPGQSQETQYF
TGTGCCAGCAGTCCCCTCCCCGGACAGTCCCAAGAGACCCAGTACTTC
>NA|TRBJ2-7|TRBV29-1|TRBD2
CSVYFGGRGNYEQYF
TGCAGCGTTTACTTCGGGGGGAGGGGAAACTACGAGCAGTACTTC
>NA|TRBJ2-6|TRBV10-3|NA
CAISESTGGSGANVLTF
TGTGCCATCAGTGAGTCGACGGGTGGCTCTGGGGCCAACGTCCTGACTTTC
>NA|TRBJ2-1|TRBV27|TRBD2
CASPTLGGALYNEQFF
TGTGCCAGCCCCACCCTCGGGGGGGCCTTGTACAATGAGCAGTTCTTC
>NA|TRBJ2-7|TRBV7-6|TRBD2
CASSLATRGGDEQYF
TGTGCCAGCAGCTTAGCAACTCGCGGGGGAGACGAGCAGTACTTC
>NA|TRBJ2-5|TRBV5-8|TRBD2
CATRRAGGIETQYF
TGTGCCACCAGGCGAGCGGGGGGGATAGAGACCCAGTACTTC
>NA|TRBJ2-3|TRBV28|NA
CASSFFRSVGDTQYF
TGTGCCAGCAGTTTTTTCCGTTCGGTTGGAGATACGCAGTATTTT
>once|TRBJ2-3|TRBV21-1|NA
CANQGAFTDTQYF
TGTGCCAACCAGGGGGCTTTCACAGATACGCAGTATTTT
>NA|TRBJ2-5|TRBV19|NA
CASRDQGSGETQYF
TGTGCCAGTAGAGATCAGGGGTCGGGGGAGACCCAGTACTTC
>NA|TRBJ2-7|TRBV6-1|NA
CASSGGADSREQYF
TGTGCCAGCAGTGGGGGAGCGGATTCACGCGAGCAGTACTTC
>few|TRBJ1-4|TRBV6-5|NA
CASSLDRMEKLFF
TGTGCCAGCAGTCTAGACAGGATGGAGAAACTGTTTTTT
>NA|TRBJ2-2|TRBV6-1|NA
CASTDWGRENTGELFF
TGTGCCAGCACTGATTGGGGCAGAGAGAACACCGGGGAGCTGTTTTTT
>NA|TRBJ2-2|TRBV7-3|NA
CASSLQATPGGELFF
TGTGCCAGCAGCTTACAGGCAACTCCTGGGGGGGAGCTGTTTTTT
>NA|TRBJ2-2|TRBV5-4|NA
CASSLGQGGTGELFF
TGTGCCAGCAGCTTGGGGCAGGGCGGCACCGGGGAGCTGTTTTTT
>NA|TRBJ1-4|TRBV2|NA
CASSEGAVATNEKLFF
TGTGCCAGCAGTGAAGGTGCAGTTGCAACTAATGAAAAACTGTTTTTT
>NA|TRBJ2-5|TRBV30|TRBD1
CAWSADRAFPKYF
TGTGCCTGGAGCGCCGACAGGGCTTTTCCCAAGTACTTC
>once|TRBJ2-7|TRBV7-9|TRBD2
CASVRGTSGSYEQYF
TGTGCCAGCGTTAGGGGGACTAGCGGTTCCTACGAGCAGTACTTC
>NA|TRBJ2-2|TRBV4-1|NA
CASSQVGTTNTGELFF
TGCGCCAGCAGCCAAGTCGGGACAACGAACACCGGGGAGCTGTTTTTT
>NA|TRBJ2-1|TRBV30|NA
CAWSGVGNEQFF
TGTGCCTGGAGTGGAGTCGGCAATGAGCAGTTCTTC
>NA|TRBJ2-5|TRBV9|TRBD1
CASSVGGTGGVEETQYF
TGTGCCAGCAGCGTAGGTGGGACAGGGGGGGTAGAAGAGACCCAGTACTTC